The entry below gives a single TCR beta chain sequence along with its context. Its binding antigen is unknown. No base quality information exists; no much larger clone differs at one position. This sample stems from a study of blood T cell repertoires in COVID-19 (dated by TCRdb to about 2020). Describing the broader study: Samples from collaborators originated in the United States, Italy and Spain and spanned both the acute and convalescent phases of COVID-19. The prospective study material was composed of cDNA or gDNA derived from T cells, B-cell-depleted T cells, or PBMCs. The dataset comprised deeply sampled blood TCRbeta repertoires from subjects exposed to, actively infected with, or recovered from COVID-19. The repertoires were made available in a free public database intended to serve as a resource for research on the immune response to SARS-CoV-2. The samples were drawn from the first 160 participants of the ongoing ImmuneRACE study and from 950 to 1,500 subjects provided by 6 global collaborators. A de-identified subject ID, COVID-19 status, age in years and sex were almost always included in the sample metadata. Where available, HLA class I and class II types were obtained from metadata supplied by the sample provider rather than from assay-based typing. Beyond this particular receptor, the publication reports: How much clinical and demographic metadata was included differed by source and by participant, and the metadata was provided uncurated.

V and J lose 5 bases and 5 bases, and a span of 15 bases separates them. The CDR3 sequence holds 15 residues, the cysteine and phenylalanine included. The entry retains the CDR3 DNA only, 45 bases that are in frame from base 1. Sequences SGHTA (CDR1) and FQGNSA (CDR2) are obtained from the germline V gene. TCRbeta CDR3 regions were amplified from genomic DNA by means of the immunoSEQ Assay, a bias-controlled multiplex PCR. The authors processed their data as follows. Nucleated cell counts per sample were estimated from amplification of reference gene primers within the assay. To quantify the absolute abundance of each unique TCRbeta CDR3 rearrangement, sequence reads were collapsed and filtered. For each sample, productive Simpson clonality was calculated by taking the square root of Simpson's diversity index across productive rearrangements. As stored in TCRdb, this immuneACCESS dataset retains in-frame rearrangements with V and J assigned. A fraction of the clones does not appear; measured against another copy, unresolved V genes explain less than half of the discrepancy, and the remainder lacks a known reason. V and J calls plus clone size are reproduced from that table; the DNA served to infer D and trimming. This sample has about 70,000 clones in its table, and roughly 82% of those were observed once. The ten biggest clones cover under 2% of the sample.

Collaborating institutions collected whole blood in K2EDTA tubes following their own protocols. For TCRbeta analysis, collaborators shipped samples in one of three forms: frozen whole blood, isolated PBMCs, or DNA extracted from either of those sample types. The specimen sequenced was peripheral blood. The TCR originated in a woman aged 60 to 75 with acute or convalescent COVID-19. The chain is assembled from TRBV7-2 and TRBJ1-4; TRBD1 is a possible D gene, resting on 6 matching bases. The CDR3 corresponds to CASSPRGGRNEKLFF. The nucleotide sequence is TGTGCCAGCAGCCCCCGAGGGGGACGCAATGAAAAACTGTTTTTT. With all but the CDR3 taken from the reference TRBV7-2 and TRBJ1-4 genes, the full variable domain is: GAGVSQSPSNKVTEKGKDVELRCDPISGHTALYWYRQSLGQGLEFLIYFQGNSAPDKSGLPSDRFSAERTGGSVSTLTIQRTQQEDSAVYLCASSPRGGRNEKLFFGSGTQLSVL.